This entry lists 8 T cell receptor beta chains sequenced from one sample in a study of identical twins. TCRdb independently ran MiXCR on the 5' RACE reads; one entry per CDR3 protein. The sample contains a few hundred thousand distinct CDR3 sequences, roughly 9.9% of which appear only once. The sample was also reused in another study, on yellow fever vaccine responses in identical twins.

Input material: PBMCs. The receptors originated from a woman aged 18-35 years in good health.

This clonotype has ten or more counts. The chain is built from TRBV5-1 and TRBJ2-5; D may be TRBD1 (6 bases). CDR3 length: 16 amino acids. Deletions cut 1 base from V and 4 bases from J, with 17 bases between. Germline loops: CDR1 SGHRS, CDR2 YFSETQ. The CDR3: CASSLTGTPPRETQYF. CDR3 bases: TGCGCCAGCAGCTTGACAGGGACGCCCCCAAGAGAGACCCAGTACTTC.

The rearrangement uses TRBV25-1 and TRBJ1-5; possibly TRBD1 for D (5 bases). CDR3 length: 15 amino acids. V dropped 6 bases and J dropped 4 bases, with 16 bases sitting between them. CDR1 and CDR2 from the germline V gene are MGHDK and SYGVNS. CDR3 DNA: TGTGCCAGCAGCCTTGATGACAGCCCTAATCAGCCCCAGCATTTT. Translated, it gives CASSLDDSPNQPQHF.

This clonotype showed up many times. The gene calls are TRBV7-2 and TRBJ2-1, with 8 bases lining up with TRBD2. The CDR3 runs to 14 residues. CDR1 is SGHTA and CDR2 is FQGNSA in the germline V gene. V gave up 1 base and J gave up 10 bases; unmatched junction bases: 6. The CDR3 DNA follows: TGTGCCAGCAGCTTAGAAGCGGGAGATAGGGAGCAGTTCTTC. Translated, it gives CASSLEAGDREQFF.

The CDR3 region is CASSFGDRVGEQFF. The CDR3 nucleotides are TGTGCCAGCAGCTTCGGGGACAGGGTTGGCGAGCAGTTCTTC. The chain combines TRBV7-2 with TRBJ2-1; TRBD1 agrees at 9 bases. Germline V gene data show CDR1 as SGHTA and CDR2 as FQGNSA. V lost 3 bases to trimming and J lost 10 bases; unmatched junction nucleotides: 7. CDR3 size: 14 residues.

This clonotype was found many times. CDR3 sequence: CASSRTRDTQYF. As DNA, the CDR3 is TGTGCCAGCAGCCGAACACGTGATACGCAGTATTTT. The chain is built from TRBV7-3 and TRBJ2-3; D unresolved. Trimming removed 5 bases from V and 6 bases from J, with 9 bases in between. This CDR3 spans 12 amino acids. CDR1 and CDR2 (germline): SGHTA, FQGTGA.

The genes are TRBV29-1 and TRBJ2-3; D is possibly TRBD2 (6 bases). Trimming pared 4 bases from V and 0 bases from J, leaving 8 bases between. Per the germline V gene, CDR1 is SQVTM and CDR2 is ANQGSEA. The CDR3 contains 13 residues. The CDR3 nucleotides read TGCAGCGTTGCGGGGGACAGCACAGATACGCAGTATTTT. Translation gives CSVAGDSTDTQYF.

The chain is built from TRBV20-1 and TRBJ2-1, with D perhaps TRBD2 (6 bases). This CDR3 contains 14 residues. Germline assignment: CDR1 DFQATT and CDR2 SNEGSKA (reference sequence). V gave up 3 bases and J gave up 9 bases, with 18 bases separating them. DNA for the CDR3: TGCAGTGCTAGTGGCGGGGTCGGTTATTTTGAGCAGTTCTTC. Translation gives CSASGGVGYFEQFF.

This clonotype occurred a few times. The chain is built from TRBV11-2 and TRBJ1-2; D not resolved. Deletions cut 5 bases from V and 8 bases from J, with 15 bases between. From germline, CDR1 is SGHAT and CDR2 FQNNGV. The length of the CDR3 is 13 residues. The CDR3 DNA follows: TGTGCCAGCAGCCCTCGGGCGGGATGGGGCTACACCTTC. Protein: CASSPRAGWGYTF.